Included here is one T cell receptor (beta chain) sequence, with context. Its antigen is unknown. The unexposed donors gave CD4+ T cells in about 2010-2019, prior to COVID-19. CD4+ T cells were isolated from the cells after roughly 11 days of culture. Assay used: immunoSEQ multiplex PCR; TCRdb lists only in-frame clones, some missing. The sample consists of roughly 24,000 clones, 60% to 85% of them appearing once. This specimen belongs to a study of CD4 T cells in relation to SARS-CoV-2 and coronaviruses. Study context: ViraFEST: approximately 10-day antigen culture of PBMCs, then TCR beta CDR3 sequencing.

Germline V gene data show CDR1 as SGHRS and CDR2 as YFSETQ. Trimming pared 4 bases from V and 1 base from J, leaving 8 bases between. This CDR3 region has 14 residues. V is TRBV5-1 and J is TRBJ2-2; TRBD2 might be the D (5 bases). This clonotype was sampled from a human donor in good health. Sequences were obtained from CD4+ T cells from PBMCs, cultured in vitro. The CDR3 here is CASSESGNTGELFF. The CDR3 DNA reads TGCGCCAGCAGCGAGAGCGGGAACACCGGGGAGCTGTTTTTT.